One and the same sample provided the 24 T cell receptor beta chains below, sequenced in a study of blood T cell repertoires in COVID-19. Here immunoSEQ multiplex PCR was the method, and the copy in TCRdb shows in-frame clones only, minus some. The sample carries 200,000 or so clones, 70% to 90% recorded once. The specimen was PBMCs or T cells enriched from blood (not recorded which). The receptors stem from a woman aged 40 to 50 with acute COVID-19.

This clone appeared once. The gene calls are TRBV11-2 and TRBJ1-1; weak D call: TRBD1 (5 bases). Trimming cost V 1 base and J 6 bases, with 9 bases left between them. CDR1 and CDR2 (germline): SGHAT, FQNNGV. The CDR3 is 13 amino acids. CDR3 amino acids: CASSLGGLPEAFF. The DNA for the CDR3 is TGTGCCAGCAGCTTAGGGGGACTCCCTGAAGCTTTCTTT.

The V gene is TRBV25-1, the J gene TRBJ2-5; 9 nucleotides match TRBD1. Unmatched junction bases numbered 13, after V lost 3 bases and J lost 2 bases. CDR1 is MGHDK and CDR2 is SYGVNS in the germline V gene. The CDR3 consists of 18 residues. CDR3 nucleotides: TGTGCCAGCAGTGACCTTCCTCCGGGACAGGGCTTTCAAGAGACCCAGTACTTC. This translates into CASSDLPPGQGFQETQYF.

The chain has TRBV5-5 and TRBJ1-2, with 7 bases fitting TRBD1. Germline values: CDR1 SGHKS, CDR2 YYEKEE (reference sequence). The CDR3 extends over 15 amino acids. The junction had 5 bases not matched to a gene; V was cut back by 2 bases and J by 1 base. CDR3 DNA: TGTGCCAGCAGCTTACAGGGGATGTTTAACTATGGCTACACCTTC. This sequence encodes CASSLQGMFNYGYTF.

The chain uses TRBV5-4 and TRBJ1-1; TRBD1 aligns across 7 bases. The CDR3 runs to 15 residues. V was clipped by 3 bases and J by 1 base; unmatched bases: 6. Per germline, CDR1 SGHNT and CDR2 YYREEE (reference sequence). The CDR3 DNA reads TGTGCCAGCAGCTGGGCAAGACAGGGGAACACTGAAGCTTTCTTT. Protein: CASSWARQGNTEAFF.

V is TRBV29-1 and J is TRBJ2-1; TRBD1 aligns across 12 bases. CDR1 and CDR2 (germline): SQVTM, ANQGSEA. Trimming cost V 7 bases and J 7 bases; bases outside gene matches: 17. The CDR3 runs to 17 residues. The CDR3 here is CSANARDRGRIGNEQFF. CDR3 nucleotide sequence: TGCAGCGCCAACGCCCGGGACAGGGGGCGTATAGGGAATGAGCAGTTCTTC.

The chain links TRBV2 to TRBJ1-6; D gene unclear. The CDR3 runs 17 residues. Trimming took off 3 bases at V and 6 bases at J, with 18 bases between the two ends. Germline V gives CDR1 SNHLY, CDR2 FYNNEI. The CDR3 DNA is TGTGCCAGCAGTGAGCTGGGAGGAGGTGGCGTTAATTCACCCCTCCACTTT. Protein: CASSELGGGGVNSPLHF.

V and J are TRBV25-1 and TRBJ2-5; D uncertain. The V gene's germline CDR1 is MGHDK and CDR2 SYGVNS. V was clipped by 10 bases and J by 0 bases, with 3 bases between them. This CDR3 has 10 residues. In DNA form, the CDR3 reads TGTGCCACCTACCAAGAGACCCAGTACTTC. It specifies CATYQETQYF.

The chain employs TRBV2 and TRBJ1-5, with D perhaps TRBD1 (5 bases). The CDR3 totals 11 residues. Germline V gene data show CDR1 as SNHLY and CDR2 as FYNNEI. With 6 bases removed from V and 7 bases from J, the gap between germline ends came to 7 bases. The CDR3 sequence is CASSQGQPQHF. CDR3 DNA sequence: TGTGCCAGCAGCCAGGGACAGCCCCAGCATTTT.

This chain links TRBV5-1 with TRBJ2-7; 9 nucleotides line up with TRBD2. Per the germline V gene, CDR1 is SGHRS and CDR2 is YFSETQ. Trimming took 2 bases from V and 2 from J; bases not matched to a gene: 5. This CDR3 is 15 amino acids long. The CDR3, as DNA: TGCGCCAGCAGCTTTGGGGCGGGGGGGCCCTACGAGCAGTACTTC. Residues: CASSFGAGGPYEQYF.

The V gene is TRBV15, the J gene TRBJ1-4; maybe TRBD1 (5 bases). The CDR3 spans 16 residues. Between the trimmed V and J ends, which lost 0 bases and 5 bases, there was a span of 13 bases. Germline CDR1 and CDR2: LNHNV and YYDKDF (reference sequence). The CDR3 region has the DNA TGTGCCACCAGCAGAGATAGAGACAGAATGAATGAAAAACTGTTTTTT. Its translation: CATSRDRDRMNEKLFF.

The V and J genes are TRBV5-5 and TRBJ1-2, with D possibly TRBD1 on 6 matching bases. V gave up 1 base and J gave up 7 bases, with 14 bases separating them. The CDR3 is made up of 14 amino acids. Germline CDR1 is SGHKS and CDR2 is YYEKEE (reference sequence). Written as DNA, the CDR3 is TGTGCCAGCAGCTTGTCAGGGGCTGCTACTGGCTACACCTTC. Amino acid sequence: CASSLSGAATGYTF.

This clone showed up just once. The CDR3 reads CASSLSFLAEAFF. In DNA, the CDR3 is TGTGCCAGCAGCTTAAGCTTCCTGGCGGAGGCTTTCTTT. The chain links TRBV7-8 to TRBJ1-1; unclear D gene. The germline V and J ends were trimmed by 2 bases and 11 bases, with 15 bases remaining between them. The CDR3 length is 13 residues. Per germline, CDR1 SGHVS and CDR2 FQNEAQ.

This chain uses TRBV5-1 with TRBJ1-2; 8 nucleotides line up with TRBD1. The CDR3 loop spans 18 amino acids. Unmatched junction bases numbered 10, after V lost 0 bases and J lost 0 bases. Germline V gene sequence: CDR1 SGHRS, CDR2 YFSETQ. The CDR3 region has the DNA TGCGCCAGCAGCTTGGCGGGCCTCCGGACAGGGTCTAACTATGGCTACACCTTC. This sequence encodes CASSLAGLRTGSNYGYTF. The entire variable domain, with the rest obtained from reference TRBV5-1 and TRBJ1-2, is as follows: KAGVTQTPRYLIKTRGQQVTLSCSPISGHRSVSWYQQTPGQGLQFLFEYFSETQRNKGNFPGRFSGRQFSNSRSEMNVSTLELGDSALYLCASSLAGLRTGSNYGYTFGSGTRLTVV.

The chain uses TRBV6-5 and TRBJ1-1; D is perhaps TRBD1 (6 bases). This CDR3 spans 13 amino acids. The germline gives CDR1 MNHEY, CDR2 SVGAGI. The germline V and J ends were trimmed by 6 bases and 3 bases, with 11 bases remaining between them. CDR3 in DNA: TGTGCCAGCAGAAGGGGGATGGACACTGAAGCTTTCTTT. It codes for CASRRGMDTEAFF.

The table lists this clone with a count of one. The chain has TRBV6-5 and TRBJ2-7, with a possible D match to TRBD2 (5 bases). Looked up from germline, CDR1 is MNHEY and CDR2 is SVGAGI. CDR3 size: 13 residues. With 0 bases removed from V and 3 bases from J, the gap between germline ends came to 6 bases. This chain's CDR3 is CASSYSEGYEQYV. The CDR3 nucleotides are TGTGCCAGCAGTTACTCAGAGGGCTACGAGCAGTACGTC.

The chain has TRBV6-1 and TRBJ1-2, with a tentative D call TRBD1 (5 bases). CDR1 is MNHNS, CDR2 SASEGT, per germline. Between the trimmed V and J ends, which lost 2 bases and 1 base, there was a span of 8 bases. This CDR3 contains 14 residues. The CDR3 DNA reads TGTGCCAGCAGTGAAAGGGGTGGTAACTATGGCTACACCTTC. Residues: CASSERGGNYGYTF.

This clone came up a few times. This chain joins TRBV4-2 and TRBJ2-2; 12 bases map to TRBD2. Germline lookup yields CDR1 LGHNA and CDR2 YNFKEQ. The CDR3 has 15 amino acids. Germline trimming cut 7 bases from V and 6 bases from J; bases unmatched to any gene: 6. This CDR3 is CASTLAGGQSGELFF. The CDR3 region has the DNA TGTGCCAGCACGCTAGCGGGGGGGCAATCCGGGGAGCTGTTTTTT.

A single count supports this clone. The chain recombines TRBV19 with TRBJ2-4, with 8 bases matching TRBD2. There are 16 residues in the CDR3. Looked up from germline, CDR1 is LNHDA and CDR2 is SQIVND (reference sequence). The J segment lost 1 base and the V segment lost 3 bases, leaving 5 bases of the junction unmatched. The CDR3 DNA sequence: TGTGCCAGTAGTATCGCGGCGGGGGGTGCCAAAAACATTCAGTACTTC. Encoded protein: CASSIAAGGAKNIQYF.

The V gene is TRBV4-3, the J gene TRBJ1-3; TRBD1 aligns across 10 bases. Per germline, CDR1 LGHNA and CDR2 YSLEER. This CDR3 region has 16 residues. V lost 0 bases and J lost 7; bases outside the gene matches: 6. The CDR3 is CASSQDGTGARNTIYF. Here the CDR3 DNA reads TGCGCCAGCAGCCAAGATGGGACAGGGGCGAGGAACACCATATATTTT.

The CDR3 is CASSKGQGPSGFEAFF. The CDR3 nucleotides read TGTGCCAGCAGCAAAGGCCAGGGCCCTAGTGGGTTTGAAGCTTTCTTT. The chain joins TRBV21-1 to TRBJ1-1; TRBD1, as called in the table, went unchecked against the DNA. TRBV21-1 is a recognized pseudogene. The CDR3 is made up of 16 amino acids.

The rearrangement joins TRBV2 to TRBJ2-7, with D possibly being TRBD2 (5 bases). Between the trimmed V and J ends, which lost 4 bases and 0 bases, there was a span of 7 bases. Germline loops: CDR1 SNHLY, CDR2 FYNNEI. The CDR3 totals 13 residues. The CDR3 spells CASSVRVSYEQYV. The CDR3 bases are TGTGCCAGCAGTGTGCGGGTCTCCTACGAGCAGTACGTC.

This chain connects TRBV5-6 to TRBJ1-1; 8 bases fit TRBD1. Germline V gives CDR1 SGHDT, CDR2 YYEEEE. The CDR3 spans 14 residues. V dropped 4 bases and J dropped 9; count of bases not matched to a gene: 11. Here the CDR3 DNA reads TGTGCCAGCAGCAGAAGGACAGGGTTTTTTCAAGCTTTCTTT. Its translation is CASSRRTGFFQAFF.

The chain couples TRBV27 to TRBJ1-5; perhaps TRBD1 as D (5 bases). CDR1 MNHEY and CDR2 SMNVEV come from the germline V gene (reference sequence). This CDR3 comprises 14 residues. V was shortened by 5 bases and J by 7 bases, with 15 bases between the two germline ends. CDR3 sequence reads: CASSRSGVAQPQHF. CDR3 bases: TGTGCCAGCAGTCGCTCGGGGGTGGCCCAGCCCCAGCATTTT.

The CDR3 is CASRPIAGVSDTQYF. The CDR3 nucleotides read TGTGCCAGCCGGCCTATAGCGGGGGTATCAGATACGCAGTATTTT. The V call is TRBV2, the J call TRBJ2-3; 9 bases align to TRBD2. From germline, CDR1 is SNHLY and CDR2 FYNNEI. The CDR3 has 15 residues. Trimming cost V 8 bases and J 4 bases; bases outside gene matches: 10.